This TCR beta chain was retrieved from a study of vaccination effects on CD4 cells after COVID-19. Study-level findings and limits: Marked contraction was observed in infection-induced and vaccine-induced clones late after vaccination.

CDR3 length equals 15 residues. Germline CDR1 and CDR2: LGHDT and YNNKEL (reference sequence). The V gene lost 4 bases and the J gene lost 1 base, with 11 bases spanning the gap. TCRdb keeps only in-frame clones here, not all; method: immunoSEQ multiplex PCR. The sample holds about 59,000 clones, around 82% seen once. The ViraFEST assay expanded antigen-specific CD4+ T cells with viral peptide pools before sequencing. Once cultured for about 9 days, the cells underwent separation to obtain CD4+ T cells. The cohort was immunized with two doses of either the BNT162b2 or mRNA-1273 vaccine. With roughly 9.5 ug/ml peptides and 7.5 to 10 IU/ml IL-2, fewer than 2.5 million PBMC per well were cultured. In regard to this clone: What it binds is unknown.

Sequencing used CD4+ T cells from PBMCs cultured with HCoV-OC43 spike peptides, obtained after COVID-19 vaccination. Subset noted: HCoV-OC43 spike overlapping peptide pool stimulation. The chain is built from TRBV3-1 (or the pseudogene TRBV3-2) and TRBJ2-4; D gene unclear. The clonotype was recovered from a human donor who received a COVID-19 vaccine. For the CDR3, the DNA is TGTGCCAGCAGCCCCCCCGGTGTCGCCAAAAACATTCAGTACTTC. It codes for CASSPPGVAKNIQYF.